This T cell receptor (beta chain) is from a study of blood T cells in healthy people across ages. Germline V gives CDR1 MDHEN, CDR2 SYDVKM. This CDR3 has 12 residues. This clonotype was seen a few times. Donors ranged from roughly 6 to 100 years old and were healthy Caucasians in Russia. Donors gave approximately 9.9 milliliters of peripheral blood apiece. Per sample, no less than 5.5 micrograms of total RNA were extracted. Primed by a sample-barcoded 5' primer and a J-beta primer mix, a second PCR proceeded for roughly 6 to 12 cycles. Each cDNA molecule received a tag from a template-switch adaptor that had 12 random nucleotides. One entry per CDR3 protein, called by TCRdb with MiXCR from the 5' RACE reads. Of just under 750,000 distinct CDR3 sequences in the sample, roughly 20% were seen once.

The genes are TRBV28 and TRBJ2-5; D is uncertain. The end of the DNA is better explained by TRBJ2-7, so the J call may be wrong. This TCR was sampled from a man between 65 and 85 years old in good health. Sequences were obtained from blood. The CDR3 spells CASSLNAYEQYF. CDR3 nucleotides: TGTGCCAGCAGTTTAAATGCCTACGAGCAGTACTTC.